These 21 T cell receptor beta chains came from one sample sequenced in a study of human T cells and chemical hapten exposure. Each CDR3 protein is one row after TCRdb ran MiXCR on the RACE reads. The sample has 300,000 to 450,000 distinct CDR3 sequences; 4.5% to 5.5% are singletons. Time point indicated: pre-sensitization, week 0. The treatment is: therapeutic diphenylcyclopropenone sensitization with weekly scalp DPC. The material was whole blood, obtained in connection with sensitization to the hapten diphenylcyclopropenone (DPC). Receptors were obtained from a woman aged 45-65 years with alopecia areata. Some clones in this sample may be carry-over from other donors' samples.

This clonotype occurred many times. The chain couples TRBV20-1 to TRBJ2-7; 7 bases are shared with TRBD1. The CDR3 runs 12 residues. Germline CDR1 is DFQATT and CDR2 is SNEGSKA (reference sequence). J gave up 2 bases and V 3 bases, and 1 base lay outside the gene matches. The CDR3 region has the DNA TGCAGTGCTAGTCAGGGGGCCTACGAGCAGTACTTC. Its protein product is CSASQGAYEQYF.

The genes are TRBV5-1 and TRBJ2-2; TRBD2 matches 11 bases. The CDR3 spans 16 residues. Germline V gives CDR1 SGHRS, CDR2 YFSETQ. With V trimmed by 4 bases and J by 4 bases, 6 bases remained unmatched. CDR3 region: CASSVLTSGTTGELFF. CDR3 bases: TGCGCCAGCAGCGTTCTGACTAGCGGGACCACCGGGGAGCTGTTTTTT.

Many counts were recorded for this clonotype. The V call is TRBV3-1, the J call TRBJ1-2; a possible D gene is TRBD1 (6 bases). The CDR3 totals 14 residues. The V gene's germline CDR1 is LGHDT and CDR2 YNNKEL (reference sequence). V shed 0 bases and J shed 6 bases, with 11 bases lying between them. CDR3 in amino acids: CASSQDSRGHGYTF. The CDR3 nucleotides read TGTGCCAGCAGCCAAGATAGCAGGGGCCATGGCTACACCTTC. Full variable domain (outside the CDR3, taken from reference TRBV3-1 and TRBJ1-2): DTAVSQTPKYLVTQMGNDKSIKCEQNLGHDTMYWYKQDSKKFLKIMFSYNNKELIINETVPNRFSPKSPDKAHLNLHINSLELGDSAVYFCASSQDSRGHGYTFGSGTRLTVV.

This chain links TRBV27 with TRBJ1-2, with 8 bases matching TRBD1. Unmatched junction bases numbered 16, after V lost 4 bases and J lost 6 bases. This CDR3 is built from 17 residues. The germline V gene has CDR1 MNHEY and CDR2 SMNVEV (reference sequence). This CDR3 is CASSSLKQGVISNGYTF. In DNA, the CDR3 is TGTGCCAGCAGTTCTTTAAAACAGGGGGTGATTTCTAATGGCTACACCTTC.

This chain uses TRBV27 with TRBJ2-2; D uncertain. The CDR3 contains 14 residues. Trimming pared 1 base from V and 1 base from J, leaving 4 bases between. Germline CDR1 reads MNHEY; CDR2 reads SMNVEV (reference sequence). In DNA, the CDR3 is TGTGCCAGCAGTTTATGGGAGAACACCGGGGAGCTGTTTTTT. As protein: CASSLWENTGELFF.

Ten or more counts support this clonotype. The DNA of the CDR3 is TGTGCCAGCACACAGGACTCGGACTTCAATGAGCAGTTCTTC. Translated, it gives CASTQDSDFNEQFF. The chain has TRBV28 and TRBJ2-1; D is tentatively TRBD1 or TRBD2 (5 bases each). This CDR3 comprises 14 residues. Germline V lookup: CDR1 MDHEN, CDR2 SYDVKM. Trimming cost V 7 bases and J 6 bases, with 16 bases left between them.

This clonotype was detected many times. The chain couples TRBV30 to TRBJ1-2; tentatively, D is TRBD1 (5 bases). Per the germline V gene, CDR1 is GTSNPN and CDR2 is SVGIG (reference sequence). The CDR3 consists of 13 residues. The ends were cut back, 5 bases at V and 4 bases at J, with 14 bases in the middle. DNA for the CDR3: TGTGCCTGGGCTCCGGGACGGATCTATGGCTACACCTTC. This codes for CAWAPGRIYGYTF.

This clonotype was seen a handful of times. The J gene is TRBJ2-2, the V gene TRBV2; 14 bases map to TRBD2. Germline assignment: CDR1 SNHLY and CDR2 FYNNEI. This CDR3 is built from 18 residues. After removal of 2 bases from V and 4 bases from J, the junction contained 6 bases not matched to a gene. CDR3 amino acids: CASSESLGLAGGTGELFF. In DNA, the CDR3 is TGTGCCAGCAGTGAATCCCTAGGACTAGCGGGAGGCACCGGGGAGCTGTTTTTT.

This clonotype was recorded many times. The chain employs TRBV5-5 and TRBJ2-3, with a tentative D call TRBD2 (5 bases). The CDR3 spans 15 residues. Germline V gives CDR1 SGHKS, CDR2 YYEKEE (reference sequence). Between the trimmed V and J ends, which lost 4 bases and 5 bases, there was a span of 17 bases. CDR3 loop: CASSPPSRLKDTQYF. The CDR3, as DNA: TGTGCCAGCAGCCCCCCTAGCAGATTGAAAGATACGCAGTATTTT. Variable domain in full (rest from reference TRBV5-5 and TRBJ2-3): DAGVTQSPTHLIKTRGQQVTLRCSPISGHKSVSWYQQVLGQGPQFIFQYYEKEERGRGNFPDRFSARQFPNYSSELNVNALLLGDSALYLCASSPPSRLKDTQYFGPGTRLTVL.

In this sample, this clonotype turned up many times. V usage is TRBV12-3 or TRBV12-4 and J usage is TRBJ1-1; D is possibly TRBD1 (5 bases). The CDR3 runs to 16 residues. Trimming took off 3 bases at V and 1 base at J, with 15 bases between the two ends. CDR3 loop: CASSFPTSGANTEAFF. As DNA, the CDR3 is TGTGCCAGCAGTTTCCCAACCTCTGGGGCGAACACTGAAGCTTTCTTT.

V usage is TRBV3-1 and J usage is TRBJ2-1; no definite D call. Trimming stripped 4 bases from V and 7 bases from J, with 11 bases between. There are 13 residues in the CDR3. Germline V gives CDR1 LGHDT, CDR2 YNNKEL (reference sequence). CDR3 DNA: TGTGCCAGCAGCCTAACCTCTCTGAATGAGCAGTTCTTC. This translates into CASSLTSLNEQFF.

This clonotype came up many times. The V gene is TRBV7-2, the J gene TRBJ2-1; 7 positions match TRBD2. Germline V CDR1 and CDR2: SGHTA, FQGNSA. V trimming: 4 bases; J trimming: 7 bases; junction bases outside the gene matches: 7. This CDR3 is built from 14 residues. DNA for the CDR3: TGTGCCAGCAGCTCATCCGGGACTACGAATGAGCAGTTCTTC. Translation gives CASSSSGTTNEQFF.

The rearrangement links TRBV5-6 to TRBJ2-7, with D perhaps matching TRBD1 (5 bases). From germline, CDR1 is SGHDT and CDR2 YYEEEE. V was clipped by 0 bases and J by 1 base, with 11 bases between them. This CDR3 spans 15 amino acids. CDR3 DNA: TGTGCCAGCAGCTTGGTGGCAGGGCCATCCTACGAGCAGTACTTC. This encodes CASSLVAGPSYEQYF.

This rearrangement joins TRBV9 to TRBJ1-3; a possible D gene is TRBD1 (6 bases). Germline CDR1 reads SGDLS; CDR2 reads YYNGEE. The CDR3 is 13 amino acids. The germline V and J ends were trimmed by 0 bases and 7 bases, with 8 bases remaining between them. The CDR3 sequence is CASSVATGNTIYF. The DNA of the CDR3 is TGTGCCAGCAGCGTAGCTACAGGGAACACCATATATTTT.

This clonotype was counted many times. This chain links TRBV6-6 with TRBJ1-6; D is undetermined. V lost 0 bases to trimming and J lost 9 bases, with 12 bases between them. CDR3 length: 15 amino acids. Germline CDR1 is MNHNY and CDR2 is SVGAGI (reference sequence). In DNA form, the CDR3 reads TGTGCCAGCAGTTACTCCCCGGCATCGGGTTCACCCCTCCACTTT. This translates into CASSYSPASGSPLHF.

This clonotype was seen ten or more times. V is TRBV7-8 and J is TRBJ1-1; D unclear. The CDR3 extends over 14 amino acids. Germline V lookup: CDR1 SGHVS, CDR2 FQNEAQ. Trimming stripped 0 bases from V and 5 bases from J, with 10 bases between. In DNA form, the CDR3 reads TGTGCCAGCAGCTTAGCATCCATGGGGACTGAAGCTTTCTTT. This sequence encodes CASSLASMGTEAFF.

The chain couples TRBV6-6 to TRBJ1-1; 7 nucleotides align to TRBD1. The ends lost 7 bases at V and 8 bases at J; junction bases unmatched: 7. The length of the CDR3 is 12 residues. Germline values: CDR1 MNHNY, CDR2 SVGAGI (reference sequence). The chain's CDR3 is CASNDRVHEAFF. The CDR3 region has the DNA TGTGCCAGCAATGACAGGGTCCACGAAGCTTTCTTT.

The CDR3 here is CASLSRRGGGYNEQFF. CDR3 sequence (DNA): TGTGCCAGCCTTAGCCGCAGGGGGGGCGGTTACAATGAGCAGTTCTTC. The chain combines TRBV12-3 or TRBV12-4 with TRBJ2-1; D is possibly TRBD1 or TRBD2 (7 bases each). The CDR3 length is 16 residues. Trimming cost V 8 bases and J 4 bases, with 21 bases left between them.

This clonotype was seen repeatedly, ten times or more. The V and J genes are TRBV6-6 and TRBJ2-5, with D unresolved. Germline assignment: CDR1 MNHNY and CDR2 SVGAGI (reference sequence). The CDR3 contains 13 residues. V dropped 0 bases and J dropped 4 bases, with 6 bases sitting between them. As DNA, the CDR3 is TGTGCCAGCAGTTACTCACAGTTAGAGACCCAGTACTTC. It encodes CASSYSQLETQYF.

This chain links TRBV6-5 with TRBJ2-1; TRBD1 or TRBD2 may be the D gene (6 bases each). CDR3 length: 15 residues. From germline, CDR1 is MNHEY and CDR2 SVGAGI. Trimming removed 7 bases from V and 2 bases from J, with 15 bases in between. This CDR3 reads CASNLVGGPYNEQFF. CDR3 coding DNA: TGTGCCAGCAACCTTGTCGGGGGCCCCTACAATGAGCAGTTCTTC.

This clonotype was counted between two and nine times. J is TRBJ2-4 and V is TRBV30; D may be TRBD1 or TRBD2 (6 bases each). V lost 3 bases to trimming and J lost 5 bases, with 11 bases between them. This CDR3 is built from 13 residues. CDR1 is GTSNPN, CDR2 SVGIG, per germline (reference sequence). The CDR3 loop reads CAWSPGAENIQYF. CDR3 in DNA: TGTGCCTGGAGCCCGGGGGCAGAAAACATTCAGTACTTC.